A selection of T cell receptor beta chains follows, all from one sample in a study of blood T cell repertoires in COVID-19. Using immunoSEQ multiplex PCR, the repertoire was profiled, and TCRdb retains in-frame clones only, with some absent. The table records tens of thousands of clones, more than 70% of them present only once. The sample comprised peripheral blood. The origin of the receptors is a woman of 80 years or more with acute or convalescent COVID-19. Both conserved end residues are part of each CDR3. The D gene is left open where the match is weak. Clone size is shown for a subset of rows, as once, few, many or a class of expanded clone.

v_call	j_call	d_call	clone_size	cdr3_length	cdr3_nt	cdr3_aa
TRBV5-1	TRBJ2-7	NA	NA	15	TGCGCCAGCAGCTTATCAGCGGGTCTTTCCTACGAGCAGTACTTC	CASSLSAGLSYEQYF
TRBV6-1	TRBJ1-3	NA	NA	14	TGTGCCAGCAGTGAAGAGTGGCCTGGAAACACCATATATTTT	CASSEEWPGNTIYF
TRBV5-5	TRBJ1-2	TRBD1	NA	14	TGTGCCAGCAGCTTGTGGTGGGACAGGGATGTTTACACCTTC	CASSLWWDRDVYTF
TRBV4-1	TRBJ1-1	NA	NA	13	TGCGCCAGCCGCACATCAGGGTCGACGGGAGCTTTCTTT	CASRTSGSTGAFF
TRBV28	TRBJ1-4	TRBD1	NA	12	TGTGCCAGCAGTCGACAGGGGGAAAAACTGTTTTTT	CASSRQGEKLFF
TRBV19	TRBJ2-1	NA	NA	14	TGTGCCAGCAATGGGCTAGCGCCCTACAATGAGCAGTTCTTC	CASNGLAPYNEQFF
TRBV24-1	TRBJ2-2	TRBD1	NA	16	TGTGCCACCAGTTTCGGACAGGGTCCAAACACCGGGGAGCTGTTTTTT	CATSFGQGPNTGELFF
TRBV5-1	TRBJ1-1	TRBD1	NA	13	TGCGCCAGCAGCGATGGACAGGGGCCTGAAGCTTTCTTT	CASSDGQGPEAFF
TRBV4-1	TRBJ2-3	TRBD1	NA	15	TGCGCCAGCAGCCCAGTGGGACAGGGCACAGATACGCAGTATTTT	CASSPVGQGTDTQYF
TRBV28	TRBJ1-1	NA	NA	15	TGTGCCAGCAGTTTAGTCTTTACGGGGATAACTGAAGCTTTCTTT	CASSLVFTGITEAFF
TRBV6-4	TRBJ2-7	NA	once	14	TGTGCCAGCGTAGACTCAGGGGACCGCTACGAGCAGTACTTC	CASVDSGDRYEQYF
TRBV3-1/TRBV3-2	TRBJ2-3	NA	NA	15	TGTGCCAGCAGCCAGCCGGGATCCTACCCAGATACGCAGTATTTT	CASSQPGSYPDTQYF
TRBV7-2	TRBJ2-3	TRBD2	NA	15	TGTGCCAGCAGCCCACTAGCGGGGGACACAGATACGCAGTATTTT	CASSPLAGDTDTQYF
TRBV30	TRBJ2-1	TRBD1	NA	14	TGTGCCTGGAGTGCCTTAAGACAGGGCAATGAGCAGTTCTTC	CAWSALRQGNEQFF
TRBV3-1/TRBV3-2	TRBJ2-3	TRBD2	NA	16	TGTGCCAGCAGCCCCCGACTAGCGGGGTCCACAGATACGCAGTATTTT	CASSPRLAGSTDTQYF
TRBV20-1	TRBJ1-1	NA	NA	11	TGCAGTGCTCGAAAAACGGAGGGAGCTTTCTTT	CSARKTEGAFF
TRBV18	TRBJ2-5	NA	NA	14	TGTGCCAGCTCACTGCGACATCCCATTGAGACCCAGTACTTC	CASSLRHPIETQYF
TRBV6-6	TRBJ1-1	TRBD1	once	14	TGTGCCAGCAGTTACACAGGGGGCAGAGCTGAAGCTTTCTTT	CASSYTGGRAEAFF
TRBV19	TRBJ2-2	TRBD1	NA	14	TGTGCCAGTAGCCCACAGGGGGGCACCGGGGAGCTGTTTTTT	CASSPQGGTGELFF
TRBV5-6	TRBJ2-6	NA	NA	14	TGTGCCAGCAGCTCGGGGAATGGGGCCAACGTCCTGACTTTC	CASSSGNGANVLTF
TRBV29-1	TRBJ1-2	NA	NA	14	TGCAGCGTTGAAAACGGGGGACCGTTCTATGGCTACACCTTC	CSVENGGPFYGYTF
TRBV5-1	TRBJ2-2	NA	NA	14	TGCGCCAGCAGGGTGGGACAGAACACCGGGGAGCTGTTTTTT	CASRVGQNTGELFF
TRBV2	TRBJ2-1	TRBD2	NA	16	TGTGCCAGCACCTTCATAGCGGGGGGGCGCAACAATGAGCAGTTCTTC	CASTFIAGGRNNEQFF
TRBV28	TRBJ2-3	TRBD1	NA	15	TGTGCCAGCAGTTTCAGGGGGCAGGAGGGAGATACGCAGTATTTT	CASSFRGQEGDTQYF
TRBV2	TRBJ1-6	NA	NA	15	TGTGCCAGCAGTGAATCCCGGGGAGGGGCTTCACCCCTCCACTTT	CASSESRGGASPLHF
TRBV29-1	TRBJ2-7	NA	NA	12	TGCAGCGTTGTAAGGACAGCTGGCGAGCAGTACTTC	CSVVRTAGEQYF
TRBV6-5	TRBJ1-1	NA	once	12	TGTGCCAGCAGTAGCTCCGGGACAAAAGCTTTCTTT	CASSSSGTKAFF
TRBV3-1/TRBV3-2	TRBJ1-2	NA	NA	12	TGTGCCAGCAGCCACGGGACACGGGGCTACACCTTC	CASSHGTRGYTF
TRBV5-1	TRBJ1-6	NA	once	14	TGCGCCAGCAGCTCCACAGCCGATAATTCACCCCTCCACTTT	CASSSTADNSPLHF
TRBV19	TRBJ2-3	TRBD2	NA	15	TGTGCCACCCAAGGAGGGAGCGGGGTGGGAGATACGCAGTATTTT	CATQGGSGVGDTQYF
TRBV30	TRBJ2-3	TRBD2	NA	12	TGTGCCTGGAAGCTGGGGGGGGATACGCAGTATTTT	CAWKLGGDTQYF
TRBV5-1	TRBJ2-5	TRBD2	NA	14	TGCGCCAGCAGCTCCCGCGGGGGCCAAGAGACCCAGTACTTC	CASSSRGGQETQYF
TRBV3-1/TRBV3-2	TRBJ2-7	NA	NA	14	TGTGCCAGCAGCCTTTCAGGGGCCGGCTACGAGCAGTACTTC	CASSLSGAGYEQYF
TRBV2	TRBJ2-5	NA	NA	12	TGTGCCAGCAGTGAACTACGCGAGACCCAGTACTTC	CASSELRETQYF
TRBV28	TRBJ1-2	NA	NA	15	TGTGCCAGCAGTCCCAGACTAGTACCAGGCTATGGCTACACCTTC	CASSPRLVPGYGYTF